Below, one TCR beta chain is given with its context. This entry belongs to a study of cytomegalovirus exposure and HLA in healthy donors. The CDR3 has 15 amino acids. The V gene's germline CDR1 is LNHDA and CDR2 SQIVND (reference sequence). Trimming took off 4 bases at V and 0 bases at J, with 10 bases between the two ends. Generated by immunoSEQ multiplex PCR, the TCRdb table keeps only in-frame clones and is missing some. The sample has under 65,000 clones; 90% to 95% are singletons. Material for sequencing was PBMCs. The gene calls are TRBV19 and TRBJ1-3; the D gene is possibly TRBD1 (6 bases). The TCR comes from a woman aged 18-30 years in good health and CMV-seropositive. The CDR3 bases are TGTGCCAGTAGTACGACGACAGGCTCTGGAAACACCATATATTTT. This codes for CASSTTTGSGNTIYF.